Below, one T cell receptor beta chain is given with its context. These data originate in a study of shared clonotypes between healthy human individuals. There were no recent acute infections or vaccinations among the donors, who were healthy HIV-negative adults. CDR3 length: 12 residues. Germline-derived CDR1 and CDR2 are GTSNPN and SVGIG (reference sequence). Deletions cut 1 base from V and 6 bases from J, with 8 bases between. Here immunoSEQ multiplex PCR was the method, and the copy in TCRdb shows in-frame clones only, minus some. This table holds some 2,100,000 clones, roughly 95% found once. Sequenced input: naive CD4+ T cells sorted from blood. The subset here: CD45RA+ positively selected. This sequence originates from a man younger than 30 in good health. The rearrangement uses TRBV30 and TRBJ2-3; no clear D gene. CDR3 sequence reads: CAWSATGDTQYF. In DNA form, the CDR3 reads TGTGCCTGGAGTGCTACCGGGGATACGCAGTATTTT.